Listed here is a single TCR beta chain. These data originate in a study of hypomethylating agent response in myelodysplastic syndrome. TCRdb keeps only in-frame clones here, not all; method: immunoSEQ multiplex PCR. This sample has over 3,500 clones, with roughly 84% found just once. The CDR3 consists of 16 residues. Germline-derived CDR1 and CDR2 are SGHVS and FQNEAQ. After removal of 6 bases from V and 7 bases from J, the junction contained 13 bases not matched to a gene. The rearrangement uses TRBV7-8 and TRBJ2-1; 9 positions match TRBD2. The clonotype was recovered from a human donor with myelodysplastic syndrome. The sample here was bone marrow, taken before or after starting hypomethylating agent treatment for myelodysplastic syndrome (not recorded which). CDR3 sequence: CASSRIGTSLWNEQFF. The DNA of the CDR3 is TGTGCCAGCAGTCGAATTGGGACTAGCCTGTGGAATGAGCAGTTCTTC.